This TCR beta chain appears in the sequencing data of a study of human T cells and chemical hapten exposure. As to time point: pre-sensitization, week 0. Documented treatment: therapeutic diphenylcyclopropenone sensitization with weekly scalp DPC. TCRdb itself ran the RACE reads through MiXCR, one entry per CDR3 protein. The sample holds about 180,000 distinct CDR3 sequences, approximately 31% seen once. The clonotype comes from a woman in her 30s with alopecia areata. Some clones in this sample may be carry-over from other donors' samples. Sequenced here: whole blood, sampled in connection with sensitization to the hapten diphenylcyclopropenone (DPC).

This chain's CDR3 is CASSHADRGRGRKFF. The CDR3 nucleotides read TGTGCCAGCAGCCACGCGGACAGGGGGCGCGGTAGAAAGTTCTTC. The chain couples TRBV3-2 to TRBJ2-1; TRBD1 is the table's D call and was not checked against the DNA. TRBV3-2 is a pseudogene. The CDR3 loop spans 15 amino acids.